Listed here are 3 T cell receptor beta chains from one sample, sequenced in a study of shared clonotypes between healthy human individuals. This table comes from immunoSEQ multiplex PCR, and its TCRdb copy is limited to in-frame clones, with some not included. The sample shows around 620,000 clones, approximately 95% of them seen only once. Naive CD8 cells comprised CD45RO-negative, CCR7-positively selected cells, excluding terminally differentiated effector memory CD45RA+ cells. Sequencing was done on a sample of naive CD8+ T cells sorted from blood. These receptors originate from a woman in her twenties or thirties in good health.

The chain joins TRBV19 to TRBJ1-5, with TRBD1 matching over 7 bases. Germline-derived CDR1 and CDR2 are LNHDA and SQIVND (reference sequence). V lost 7 bases and J lost 2; bases outside the gene matches: 8. The CDR3 is 15 residues long. The CDR3 DNA follows: TGTGCCAGTACCGAGACAGGGTTGGGCAATCAGCCCCAGCATTTT. Its translation is CASTETGLGNQPQHF. Together with reference TRBV19 and TRBJ1-5, the CDR3 gives the full variable domain: DGGITQSPKYLFRKEGQNVTLSCEQNLNHDAMYWYRQDPGQGLRLIYYSQIVNDFQKGDIAEGYSVSREKKESFPLTVTSAQKNPTAFYLCASTETGLGNQPQHFGDGTRLSIL.

The rearrangement links TRBV9 to TRBJ1-1; D remains unclear. V lost 0 bases and J 1 base, leaving 10 bases between the germline ends. Germline V gene sequence: CDR1 SGDLS, CDR2 YYNGEE. The CDR3 consists of 15 residues. The CDR3 DNA sequence: TGTGCCAGCAGCGTAGATGAAGGGCCGAACACTGAAGCTTTCTTT. As protein: CASSVDEGPNTEAFF.

The V gene is TRBV28, the J gene TRBJ2-1; no clear D. This CDR3 is 15 amino acids long. In germline, CDR1 is MDHEN, CDR2 SYDVKM. Deletions cut 6 bases from V and 0 bases from J, with 12 bases between. CDR3 sequence (DNA): TGTGCCAGCAGAACAAGTGCGAGCTCCTACAATGAGCAGTTCTTC. Its protein product is CASRTSASSYNEQFF.